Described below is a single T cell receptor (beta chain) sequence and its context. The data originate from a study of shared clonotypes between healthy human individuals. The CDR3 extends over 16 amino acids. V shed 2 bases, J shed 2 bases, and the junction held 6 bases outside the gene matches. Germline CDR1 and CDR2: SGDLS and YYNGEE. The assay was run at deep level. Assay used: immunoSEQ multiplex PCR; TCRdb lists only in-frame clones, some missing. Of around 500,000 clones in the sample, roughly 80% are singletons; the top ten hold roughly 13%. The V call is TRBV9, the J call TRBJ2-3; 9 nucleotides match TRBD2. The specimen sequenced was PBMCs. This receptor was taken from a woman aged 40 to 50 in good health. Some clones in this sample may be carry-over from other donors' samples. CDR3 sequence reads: CASSVGRTSVTDTQYF. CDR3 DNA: TGTGCCAGCAGCGTGGGAAGGACTAGCGTCACAGATACGCAGTATTTT.